This T cell receptor beta chain derives from a study of blood T cell repertoires in COVID-19. Across the whole study: Acute and convalescent COVID-19 specimens originated in the United States, Italy and Spain. In each case, the material was cDNA or gDNA derived from T cells, B-cell-depleted T cells, or PBMCs.

In the original analysis: Estimated nucleated cell counts came from reference gene primer amplification. TCRdb's copy holds only in-frame clones and misses some; the assay was immunoSEQ multiplex PCR. V and J calls and clone size are those listed in that table; D and trimming were worked out from the DNA. In the table there are 270,000 or so clones, 90% of which are singletons. This CDR3 is built from 12 residues. Patients at the Seattle site were enrolled during active infection and followed longitudinally. This sequence originates from a woman aged 60-70 years with COVID-19, enrolled during active disease. Sequencing was done on a sample of peripheral blood. The rearrangement joins TRBV21-1 to TRBJ2-7; the tabulated D call, TRBD2, remains unverified against the DNA. TRBV21-1 is recorded as a pseudogene. The CDR3 nucleotides read TGTGCCAGCAGCAAAGGGGGGGTCGAGCAGTACTTC. This encodes CASSKGGVEQYF.